The 16 T cell receptor beta chains reported below all come from one sample, sequenced in a study of blood T cell repertoires in COVID-19 (TCRdb year 2020). Library preparation used the immunoSEQ multiplex PCR assay. TCRdb stores this immuneACCESS table with in-frame sequences only. Part of the clones is absent; in the studies checked, under half of the shortfall reflects unresolved V genes, and no reason is known for the rest. A total of about 42,000 clones appear in this sample, just over 85% of them only once. Together, the top ten hold over 45% of the sample. The sequenced sample was peripheral blood. The receptors here all came from a man between 65 and 80 years old with acute or convalescent COVID-19.

The rearrangement joins TRBV5-1 to TRBJ1-2; the match to TRBD1 covers 7 bases. V shed 5 bases, J shed 4 bases, and the junction held 2 bases outside the gene matches. This CDR3 region has 12 residues. Germline CDR1 is SGHRS and CDR2 is YFSETQ. The CDR3 DNA reads as TGCGCCAGCAGGACAGGGACCTATGGCTACACCTTC. This encodes CASRTGTYGYTF.

This clone appeared a single time. The chain is built from TRBV5-6 and TRBJ1-5, with D tentatively TRBD1 (5 bases). Germline assignment: CDR1 SGHDT and CDR2 YYEEEE. The CDR3 runs 16 residues. The V gene lost 0 bases and the J gene lost 7 bases, with 17 bases spanning the gap. CDR3 in DNA: TGTGCCAGCAGCTTGGCCCTAGGGGTGTCCGGGCAGCCCCAGCATTTT. It is translated as CASSLALGVSGQPQHF.

The rearrangement uses TRBV19 and TRBJ1-1, with D hard to call. The length of the CDR3 is 9 residues. Germline V gene data show CDR1 as LNHDA and CDR2 as SQIVND (reference sequence). V was trimmed by 11 bases and J by 6 bases, leaving 7 bases between them. The CDR3 nucleotides read TGTGCCGCGGGAGCTGAAGCTTTCTTT. Translated: CAAGAEAFF.

The V gene is TRBV29-1, the J gene TRBJ2-2, with TRBD1 as a possible D gene (5 bases). Trimming cost V 4 bases and J 4 bases, with 13 bases left between them. Looked up from germline, CDR1 is SQVTM and CDR2 is ANQGSEA. CDR3 length equals 14 residues. This CDR3 is CSVVWGALTGELFF. CDR3 bases: TGCAGCGTTGTATGGGGCGCGCTCACCGGGGAGCTGTTTTTT.

This clone was counted a single time. The chain links TRBV3-1 (or the pseudogene TRBV3-2) to TRBJ1-2; 9 nucleotides agree with TRBD1. CDR1 is LGHDT, CDR2 YNNKEL, per germline (reference sequence). The CDR3 length is 15 residues. Trimming removed 3 bases from V and 3 bases from J; junction bases left unmatched: 5. The CDR3 bases are TGTGCCAGCAGCCAGGGGACAGGGTGGGACTATGGCTACACCTTC. Protein sequence: CASSQGTGWDYGYTF.

The chain recombines TRBV7-9 with TRBJ2-2; TRBD2 matches 7 bases. Germline V gene lookup returns CDR1 SEHNR and CDR2 FQNEAQ (reference sequence). This CDR3 contains 13 residues. V lost 5 bases, J lost 6 bases, and 3 bases stayed unmatched. The chain's CDR3 is CASSRDYPGELFF. CDR3 in DNA: TGTGCCAGCAGCCGGGACTATCCCGGGGAGCTGTTTTTT.

The gene calls are TRBV7-2 and TRBJ1-2; a weak D match, TRBD1 (5 bases). With 5 bases removed from V and 0 bases from J, the gap between germline ends came to 10 bases. Germline-derived CDR1 and CDR2 are SGHTA and FQGNSA. The CDR3 covers 14 residues. The CDR3 here is CASSRSRANYGYTF. The DNA for the CDR3 is TGTGCCAGCAGCCGTTCCAGGGCTAACTATGGCTACACCTTC.

The CDR3 nucleotides are TGTGCCAGCAGCTTAGCTGAGTTGTCAGGGGGCACTGAAGCTTTCTTT. It yields the protein CASSLAELSGGTEAFF. The chain recombines TRBV7-2 with TRBJ1-1, with 7 bases fitting TRBD1. The CDR3 is 16 amino acids. V was clipped by 0 bases and J by 4 bases; unmatched bases: 8. Germline V gives CDR1 SGHTA, CDR2 FQGNSA.

In its sample, this clone was seen a few times. The chain joins TRBV9 to TRBJ2-1, with 13 bases matching TRBD2. With V trimmed by 4 bases and J by 8 bases, 9 bases remained unmatched. The CDR3 runs to 16 residues. Germline V gene sequence: CDR1 SGDLS, CDR2 YYNGEE. CDR3 amino acids: CASSPPWTSGSDEQFF. The CDR3 DNA follows: TGTGCCAGCAGCCCGCCATGGACTAGCGGGAGTGATGAGCAGTTCTTC.

The chain has TRBV5-1 and TRBJ2-5, with 14 positions matching TRBD2. The trim removed 4 bases at V and 5 bases at J, leaving 19 bases unmatched. The germline CDR1 and CDR2 sequences are SGHRS and YFSETQ. The CDR3 loop spans 20 amino acids. CDR3 residues: CASSTGHSRTSGGRVETQYF. The DNA of the CDR3 is TGCGCCAGCAGCACCGGCCATTCCCGGACTAGCGGGGGGAGGGTTGAGACCCAGTACTTC.

In its sample, this clone was seen a few times. V usage is TRBV27 and J usage is TRBJ2-2, with 11 bases lining up with TRBD2. V lost 2 bases to trimming and J lost 6 bases; unmatched junction nucleotides: 2. CDR3 length: 15 amino acids. Germline V gene lookup returns CDR1 MNHEY and CDR2 SMNVEV (reference sequence). CDR3 sequence: CASSLTSGSPGELFF. In DNA form, the CDR3 reads TGTGCCAGCAGTTTAACTAGCGGGAGTCCCGGGGAGCTGTTTTTT.

The rearrangement uses TRBV4-2 and TRBJ1-1; a possible D gene is TRBD1 (6 bases). Germline V gene lookup returns CDR1 LGHNA and CDR2 YNFKEQ. V was clipped by 1 base and J by 0 bases, with 12 bases between them. There are 16 residues in the CDR3. CDR3 coding DNA: TGTGCCAGCAGCCAAGTCAGGGGTCTGATGAACACTGAAGCTTTCTTT. Its protein is CASSQVRGLMNTEAFF.

This clone was detected only once. V and J are TRBV25-1 and TRBJ1-2; 9 bases align to TRBD1. Germline CDR1 MGHDK, CDR2 SYGVNS. There are 16 residues in the CDR3. V shed 5 bases, J shed 7 bases, and the junction held 14 bases outside the gene matches. The CDR3 sequence: CASSSDLGQGSSGYTF. In DNA, the CDR3 is TGTGCCAGCAGTTCCGACCTGGGACAGGGAAGTTCTGGCTACACCTTC.

The chain has TRBV14 and TRBJ1-6; D is unresolved. The CDR3 is 14 amino acids. Germline CDR1 is SGHDN and CDR2 is FVKESK. Trimming took 4 bases from V and 5 from J, leaving 9 bases between them. The CDR3 is CASSLTRDNSPLHF. Here the CDR3 DNA reads TGTGCCAGCAGCCTTACCCGGGATAATTCACCCCTCCACTTT.

The J gene is TRBJ1-1, the V gene TRBV19; possibly TRBD1 for D (6 bases). Germline values: CDR1 LNHDA, CDR2 SQIVND (reference sequence). V lost 6 bases and J lost 6, with 20 bases in between. The CDR3 consists of 15 residues. The CDR3 loop reads CASSHSRDTYAEAFF. In DNA form, the CDR3 reads TGTGCCAGTAGCCATTCTAGGGACACGTACGCTGAAGCTTTCTTT.

The chain couples TRBV6-2 or TRBV6-3 to TRBJ2-7; TRBD1 matches 8 bases. The germline CDR1 and CDR2 sequences are MNHEY and SVGEGT. The CDR3 has 15 residues. Germline trimming cut 6 bases from V and 5 bases from J; bases unmatched to any gene: 12. The CDR3 spells CASSSQGALRDEQYF. As DNA, the CDR3 is TGTGCCAGCAGCTCCCAGGGGGCTTTGAGGGACGAGCAGTACTTC.